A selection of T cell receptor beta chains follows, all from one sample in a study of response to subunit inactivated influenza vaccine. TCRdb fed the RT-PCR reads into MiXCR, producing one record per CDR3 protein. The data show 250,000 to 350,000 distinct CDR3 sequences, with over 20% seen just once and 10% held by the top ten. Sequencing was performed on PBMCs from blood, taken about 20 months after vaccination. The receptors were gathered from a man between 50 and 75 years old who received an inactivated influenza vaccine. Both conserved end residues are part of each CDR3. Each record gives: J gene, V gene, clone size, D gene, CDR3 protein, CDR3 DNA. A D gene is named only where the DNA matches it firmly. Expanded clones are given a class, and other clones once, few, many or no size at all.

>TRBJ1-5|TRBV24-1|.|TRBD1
CATSVTGAEPQHF
TGTGCCACCAGTGTGACAGGGGCTGAGCCCCAGCATTTT
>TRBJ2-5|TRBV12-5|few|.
CASGIGEETQYF
TGTGCTAGTGGAATAGGAGAAGAGACCCAGTACTTC
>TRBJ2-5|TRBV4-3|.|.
CASSQGERLNQETQYF
TGCGCCAGCAGCCAAGGGGAGAGATTAAACCAGGAGACCCAGTACTTC
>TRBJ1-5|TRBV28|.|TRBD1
CASKRPGQVQPQHF
TGTGCCAGCAAGCGACCGGGACAGGTCCAGCCCCAGCATTTT
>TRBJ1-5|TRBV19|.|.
CASSKMDRFHSNQPQHF
TGTGCCAGTAGTAAAATGGACAGATTCCATAGCAATCAGCCCCAGCATTTT
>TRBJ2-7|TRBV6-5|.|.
CASNPLQGPQYF
TGTGCCAGCAACCCGCTCCAGGGTCCGCAGTACTTC
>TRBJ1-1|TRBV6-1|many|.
CASSRGENTEAFF
TGTGCCAGCTCCCGGGGGGAAAACACTGAAGCTTTCTTT
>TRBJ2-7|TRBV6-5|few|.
CASSYTGNLGHEQYF
TGTGCCAGCAGTTACACAGGGAATTTGGGCCACGAGCAGTACTTC
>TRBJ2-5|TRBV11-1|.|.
CASSLMWSQGTQYF
TGTGCCAGCAGCTTAATGTGGTCCCAGGGGACCCAGTACTTC
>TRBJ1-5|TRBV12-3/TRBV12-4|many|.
CASSLRDGNQPQHF
TGTGCCAGCAGTTTGAGGGATGGCAATCAGCCCCAGCATTTT
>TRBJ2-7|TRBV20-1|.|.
CSASSREFNYEQYF
TGCAGTGCTAGTTCACGGGAGTTCAATTACGAGCAGTACTTC
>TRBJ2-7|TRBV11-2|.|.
CASSLSGKSYEQYF
TGTGCCAGCAGCTTGTCGGGAAAATCCTACGAGCAGTACTTC
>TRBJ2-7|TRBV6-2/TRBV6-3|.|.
CASSRKTYYEQYF
TGTGCCAGCAGCAGAAAAACCTACTACGAGCAGTACTTC
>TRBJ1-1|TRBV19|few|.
CASSMQATEAFF
TGTGCCAGTAGTATGCAGGCCACTGAAGCTTTCTTT
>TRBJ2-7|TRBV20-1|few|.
CSAITRPTYEQYF
TGCAGTGCTATAACTAGGCCAACCTACGAGCAGTACTTC
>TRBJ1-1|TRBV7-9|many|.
CASSSRGSMNTEAFF
TGTGCCAGCAGCTCGAGAGGATCTATGAACACTGAAGCTTTCTTT
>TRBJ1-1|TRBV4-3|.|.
CASSRGTGLNTEAFF
TGCGCCAGCAGCCGAGGGACGGGCTTGAACACTGAAGCTTTCTTT
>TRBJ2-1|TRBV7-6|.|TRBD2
CASSSTSRPSGYNEQFF
TGTGCCAGCAGCTCGACCTCCCGTCCTAGCGGCTACAATGAGCAGTTCTTC
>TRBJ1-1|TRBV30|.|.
CAWGRTEAFF
TGTGCCTGGGGGCGCACTGAAGCTTTCTTT
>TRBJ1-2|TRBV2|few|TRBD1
CASSEGVRGTSYGYTF
TGTGCCAGCAGTGAGGGTGTCAGGGGGACCTCCTATGGCTACACCTTC
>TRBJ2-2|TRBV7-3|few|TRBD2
CASSSGLYDTGELFF
TGTGCCAGCAGCTCGGGACTATATGACACCGGGGAGCTGTTTTTT
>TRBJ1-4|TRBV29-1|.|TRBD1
CSVGQGSRTNEKLFF
TGCAGCGTTGGACAGGGAAGTAGAACTAATGAAAAACTGTTTTTT
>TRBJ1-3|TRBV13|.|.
CASSPSPGVGGNTIYF
TGTGCCAGCAGCCCTAGTCCAGGGGTTGGTGGAAACACCATATATTTT
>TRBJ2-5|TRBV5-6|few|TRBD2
CASSSKRGQETQYF
TGTGCCAGCAGTTCGAAGCGGGGCCAAGAGACCCAGTACTTC
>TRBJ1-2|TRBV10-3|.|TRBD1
CAIKTLGQGIYGYTF
TGTGCCATCAAGACCTTAGGACAGGGGATCTATGGCTACACCTTC
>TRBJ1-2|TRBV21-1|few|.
CASSIPGLSGYTF
TGTGCCAGCAGCATCCCGGGACTGTCGGGCTACACCTTC
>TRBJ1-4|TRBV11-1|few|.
CASSRGRFNEKLFF
TGTGCCAGCAGCCGGGGACGGTTTAATGAAAAACTGTTTTTT
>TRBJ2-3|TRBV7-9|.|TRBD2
CASSSGLAGDLTDTQYF
TGTGCCAGCAGCTCGGGACTAGCGGGGGATTTGACAGATACGCAGTATTTT
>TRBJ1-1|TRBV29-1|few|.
CSVFTVNTEAFF
TGCAGCGTTTTTACAGTTAACACTGAAGCTTTCTTT
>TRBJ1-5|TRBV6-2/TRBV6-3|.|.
CASSYYRNQPQHF
TGTGCCAGCAGTTACTACAGGAATCAGCCCCAGCATTTT
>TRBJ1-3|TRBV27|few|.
CASSPLGSLDTIYF
TGTGCCAGCTCCCCTCTGGGCAGCCTTGACACCATATATTTT
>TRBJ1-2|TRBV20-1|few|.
CSARVQERGYTF
TGCAGTGCTAGAGTACAGGAGCGGGGCTACACCTTC
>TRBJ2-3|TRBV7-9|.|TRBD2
CASSLGTSGFSDTQYF
TGTGCCAGCAGCCTTGGGACTAGCGGGTTCTCAGATACGCAGTATTTT
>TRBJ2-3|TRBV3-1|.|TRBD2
CASSLYLAGGNTDTQYF
TGTGCCAGCAGCCTCTACTTAGCGGGAGGGAACACAGATACGCAGTATTTT
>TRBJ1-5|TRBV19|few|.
CASSTRPDSNQPQHF
TGTGCCAGTAGCACCCGACCCGATAGCAATCAGCCCCAGCATTTT
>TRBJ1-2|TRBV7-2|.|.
CASSSPQRVANYGYTF
TGTGCCAGCAGCTCCCCCCAGCGGGTAGCTAACTATGGCTACACCTTC
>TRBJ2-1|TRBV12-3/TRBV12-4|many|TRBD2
CASSPGTSGVGEQFF
TGTGCCAGCAGCCCCGGGACTAGCGGGGTGGGGGAGCAGTTCTTC
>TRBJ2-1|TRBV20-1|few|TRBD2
CSAFWTSGGSNEQFF
TGCAGTGCTTTCTGGACTAGCGGGGGGTCGAATGAGCAGTTCTTC
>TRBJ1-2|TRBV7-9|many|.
CASSLNYGYTF
TGTGCCAGCAGCTTAAACTATGGCTACACCTTC
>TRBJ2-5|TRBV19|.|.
CASSIGGTEQETQYF
TGTGCCAGTAGTATTGGCGGGACGGAACAAGAGACCCAGTACTTC
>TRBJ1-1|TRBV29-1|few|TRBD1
CSVGADRGPEAFF
TGCAGCGTGGGGGCAGACAGGGGGCCTGAAGCTTTCTTT
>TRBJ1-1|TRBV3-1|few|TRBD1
CASSPPGQLLNTEAFF
TGTGCCAGCAGTCCTCCGGGACAGCTTTTGAACACTGAAGCTTTCTTT
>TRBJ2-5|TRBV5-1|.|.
CASSLGLEETQYF
TGCGCCAGCAGCTTGGGTCTCGAGGAGACCCAGTACTTC
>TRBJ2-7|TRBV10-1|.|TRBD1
CASSDGQGSEQYF
TGCGCCAGCAGTGATGGACAGGGCTCCGAGCAGTACTTC
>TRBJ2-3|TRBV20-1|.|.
CSAEHRETSTDTQYF
TGCAGTGCAGAACACCGGGAGACTAGCACAGATACGCAGTATTTT
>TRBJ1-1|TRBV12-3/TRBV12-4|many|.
CASSFRRGWTEAFF
TGTGCCAGCAGTTTTAGGAGAGGGTGGACTGAAGCTTTCTTT
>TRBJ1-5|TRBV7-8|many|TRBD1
CASSRDRGGNQPQHF
TGTGCCAGCAGCCGCGACAGGGGCGGCAATCAGCCCCAGCATTTT
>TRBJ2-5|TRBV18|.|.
CASSPPASPQETQYF
TGTGCCAGCTCACCACCGGCTAGCCCACAAGAGACCCAGTACTTC
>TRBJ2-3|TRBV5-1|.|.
CASSSPGEDTQYF
TGCGCCAGCAGCTCTCCGGGAGAAGATACGCAGTATTTT
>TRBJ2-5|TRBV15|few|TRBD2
CATSALAGGQYQETQYF
TGTGCCACCAGCGCTCTAGCGGGGGGACAGTACCAAGAGACCCAGTACTTC
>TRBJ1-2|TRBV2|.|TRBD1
CASSLTGNNYGYTF
TGTGCCAGCAGTCTGACAGGGAATAACTATGGCTACACCTTC
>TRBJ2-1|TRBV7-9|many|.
CASSLRGDYYNEQFF
TGTGCCAGCAGCTTGAGGGGAGACTACTACAATGAGCAGTTCTTC
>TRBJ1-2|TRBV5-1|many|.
CASSIGNREHGYTF
TGCGCCAGCAGCATAGGGAACAGGGAACATGGCTACACCTTC
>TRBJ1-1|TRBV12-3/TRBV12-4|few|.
CASEKMNTEAFF
TGTGCCAGCGAAAAAATGAACACTGAAGCTTTCTTT
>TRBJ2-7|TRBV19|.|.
CASSPSGHSYEQYF
TGTGCCAGTAGTCCGTCGGGACATTCCTACGAGCAGTACTTC
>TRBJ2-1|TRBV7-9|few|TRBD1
CASTLLTGSYNEQFF
TGTGCCAGCACCCTCCTGACAGGGTCCTACAATGAGCAGTTCTTC
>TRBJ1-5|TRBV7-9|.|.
CASSLFGDNQPQHF
TGTGCCAGCAGCTTGTTCGGGGACAATCAGCCCCAGCATTTT